This entry lists 21 T cell receptor beta chains sequenced from one sample in a study of blood T cells in healthy people across ages. It was with a sample-barcoded 5' primer and a J-beta primer mix that a second PCR of roughly 6 to 11 cycles was run. TCRdb fed the 5' RACE reads into MiXCR, producing one record per CDR3 protein. Here the sample spans 270,000 or so distinct CDR3 sequences, about 25% being singletons. Source material: blood. These receptors all stem from a woman aged 70-85 years in good health.

This clonotype was found a few times. This chain uses TRBV7-9 with TRBJ1-2, with 12 bases lining up with TRBD1. V shed 0 bases, J shed 8 bases, and the junction held 7 bases outside the gene matches. Per germline, CDR1 SEHNR and CDR2 FQNEAQ (reference sequence). The length of the CDR3 is 16 residues. The CDR3 bases are TGTGCCAGCAGCTTAGCCTCCGGGACAGGGGGCGAAGGCTACACCTTC. It is translated as CASSLASGTGGEGYTF.

This clonotype rates as medium-sized. The chain combines TRBV6-5 with TRBJ2-3; D may be TRBD2 (6 bases). The V end was cut by 6 bases, the J end by 4 bases, with 14 bases between. This CDR3 comprises 14 residues. Germline V CDR1 and CDR2: MNHEY, SVGAGI. The CDR3 region has the DNA TGTGCCAGCAGACCGGAGGGAATGGCAGATACGCAGTATTTT. Protein: CASRPEGMADTQYF.

V is TRBV5-5 and J is TRBJ2-4; D is possibly TRBD1 (5 bases). With 7 bases removed from V and 0 bases from J, the gap between germline ends came to 14 bases. Germline assignment: CDR1 SGHKS and CDR2 YYEKEE (reference sequence). This CDR3 region has 15 residues. The CDR3 bases are TGTGCCAGCCGGCAGACAGTCCTAGCCAAAAACATTCAGTACTTC. It codes for CASRQTVLAKNIQYF.

Comment on this clonotype: This may be a read error: a much more frequent sequence differs by one nucleotide. The chain has TRBV20-1 and TRBJ2-1; TRBD2 matches at 8 bases. CDR3 length: 16 residues. The trim removed 1 base at V and 1 base at J, leaving 6 bases unmatched. The germline CDR1 and CDR2 sequences are DFQATT and SNEGSKA (reference sequence). The CDR3 DNA follows: TGCAGTGCTAGAGGTCGAACTAGCGGATCCTACAATGAGCAGTTCTTC. Translated, it gives CSARGRTSGSYNEQFF.

This clonotype was found a few times. The chain links TRBV7-2 to TRBJ2-7, with 7 bases that match TRBD2. Germline CDR1 reads SGHTA; CDR2 reads FQGNSA. The ends lost 6 bases at V and 3 bases at J; junction bases unmatched: 5. This CDR3 has 13 amino acids. Here the CDR3 reads CASSRAGVYEQYF. Here the CDR3 DNA reads TGTGCCAGCAGTAGGGCGGGAGTCTACGAGCAGTACTTC.

This clonotype was seen a handful of times. Here the CDR3 reads CASSYQNIQYF. CDR3 in DNA: TGTGCCAGCAGTTACCAAAACATTCAGTACTTC. The chain couples TRBV6-5 to TRBJ2-4; D gene ambiguous. The germline gives CDR1 MNHEY, CDR2 SVGAGI. V was cut by 2 bases and J by 5 bases, with 1 base left in between. This CDR3 contains 11 residues.

V usage is TRBV7-2 and J usage is TRBJ2-5; no firm D call. The V gene's germline CDR1 is SGHTA and CDR2 FQGNSA. V was trimmed by 4 bases and J by 1 base, leaving 13 bases between them. CDR3 length equals 15 residues. CDR3 amino acids: CASSSNRVVQETQYF. For the CDR3, the DNA is TGTGCCAGCAGCTCAAACCGGGTCGTCCAAGAGACCCAGTACTTC.

This clonotype showed up just a few times. The chain links TRBV18 to TRBJ2-1; D assignment may be TRBD1 or TRBD2 (5 bases each). V lost 2 bases to trimming and J lost 9 bases, with 11 bases between them. Germline CDR1 is KGHSH and CDR2 is LQKENI. This CDR3 comprises 13 residues. CDR3 bases: TGTGCCAGCTCACCAACGGGGCTAGGTGAGCAGTTCTTC. This sequence encodes CASSPTGLGEQFF.

This clonotype was observed a few times. This CDR3 is CASSSTRQQFF. DNA of the CDR3: TGTGCCAGCAGTTCAACTAGACAGCAGTTCTTC. The chain has TRBV6-6 and TRBJ2-5; TRBD2 is a possible D gene (5 bases). The J call may be mistaken, given a closer DNA end match to TRBJ2-1. The CDR3 is 11 residues long. In germline, CDR1 is MNHNY, CDR2 SVGAGI (reference sequence).

As regards this clonotype: At one end, the junction sequence differs from germline, possibly due to a read error. The V gene is TRBV5-1, the J gene TRBJ2-1; weak D call: TRBD1 (6 bases). CDR3 length equals 16 residues. The germline CDR1 and CDR2 sequences are SGHRS and YFSETQ. CDR3: CASSLATGTPYTEQFF. DNA for the CDR3: TGCGCCAGCAGCTTGGCGACCGGGACACCCTACACTGAGCAGTTCTTC.

The rearrangement uses TRBV28 and TRBJ1-1; D may be TRBD1 (6 bases). V was shortened by 5 bases and J by 4 bases, with 14 bases between the two germline ends. Germline V gives CDR1 MDHEN, CDR2 SYDVKM. CDR3 length: 14 residues. The CDR3 loop is CASSVTGSATEAFF. The CDR3 nucleotides are TGTGCCAGCAGTGTCACAGGGTCCGCCACTGAAGCTTTCTTT.

The chain combines TRBV3-1 with TRBJ2-5, with TRBD2 matching over 9 bases. The junction had 13 bases not matched to a gene; V was cut back by 6 bases and J by 5 bases. This CDR3 has 16 amino acids. Germline assignment: CDR1 LGHDT and CDR2 YNNKEL (reference sequence). CDR3: CASRPKPGLAQETQYF. The CDR3 DNA reads as TGTGCCAGCAGACCAAAACCGGGACTAGCACAGGAGACCCAGTACTTC.

This clonotype was recorded a few times. V is TRBV20-1 and J is TRBJ2-5, with 8 bases lining up with TRBD1. Germline loops: CDR1 DFQATT, CDR2 SNEGSKA (reference sequence). V was pared by 3 bases and J by 5 bases, with 14 bases of the junction left unmatched. This CDR3 spans 16 amino acids. The CDR3 reads CSASPLSTGDRETQYF. The CDR3 DNA reads as TGCAGTGCTAGCCCCCTCTCGACAGGGGATAGGGAGACCCAGTACTTC.

V gene TRBV19 combines with J gene TRBJ2-7, with D unresolved. CDR1 LNHDA and CDR2 SQIVND come from the germline V gene (reference sequence). Trimming left V 2 bases short and J 4 bases short, with 15 bases between. This CDR3 is 15 amino acids long. The chain's CDR3 is CASSIIPGEVYEQYF. The CDR3, as DNA: TGTGCCAGTAGTATAATCCCAGGAGAGGTTTACGAGCAGTACTTC. The entire variable domain, with the rest obtained from reference TRBV19 and TRBJ2-7, is as follows: DGGITQSPKYLFRKEGQNVTLSCEQNLNHDAMYWYRQDPGQGLRLIYYSQIVNDFQKGDIAEGYSVSREKKESFPLTVTSAQKNPTAFYLCASSIIPGEVYEQYFGPGTRLTVT.

This chain links TRBV3-1 with TRBJ2-3; 7 positions match TRBD1. Germline V gene data show CDR1 as LGHDT and CDR2 as YNNKEL (reference sequence). J lost 3 bases, V lost 2 bases, and 5 bases had no gene match. The CDR3 is 15 residues long. The CDR3 sequence: CASSQIDRDTDTQYF. Written as DNA, the CDR3 is TGTGCCAGCAGCCAAATCGACAGGGATACAGATACGCAGTATTTT.

This clonotype was found a few times. The chain couples TRBV3-1 to TRBJ2-5; 7 nucleotides line up with TRBD1. The better agreement between TRBJ2-7 and the DNA end casts doubt on the J call. This CDR3 has 16 residues. Germline V gene lookup returns CDR1 LGHDT and CDR2 YNNKEL (reference sequence). The DNA of the CDR3 is TGTGCCAGCAGCCAAGGTGGTGGGAACAGGGGCTACGAGCAGTACTTC. The encoded protein is CASSQGGGNRGYEQYF.

A few counts support this clonotype. This sequence joins TRBV28 and TRBJ2-7; 9 bases map to TRBD2. The CDR3 consists of 16 residues. V lost 3 bases to trimming and J lost 0 bases; unmatched junction nucleotides: 6. Per germline, CDR1 MDHEN and CDR2 SYDVKM. The CDR3 spells CASSLAGSGSSYEQYF. As DNA, the CDR3 is TGTGCCAGCAGTTTGGCGGGTAGCGGGAGCTCCTACGAGCAGTACTTC.

This clonotype was observed once. The CDR3 loop is CASSNPGTSGNEQFF. Here the CDR3 DNA reads TGTGCCAGCAGTAACCCCGGGACTAGCGGGAATGAGCAGTTCTTC. V gene TRBV2 combines with J gene TRBJ2-5, with 12 bases matching TRBD2. The tail of the sequence fits TRBJ2-1 better, so the J call may be wrong. In germline, CDR1 is SNHLY, CDR2 FYNNEI. There are 15 residues in the CDR3.

In this sample, this clonotype turned up a few times. The rearrangement joins TRBV2 to TRBJ2-1; 10 bases fit TRBD1. The V segment lost 7 bases and the J segment 3 bases; nucleotides outside the gene matches: 3. Germline V gene sequence: CDR1 SNHLY, CDR2 FYNNEI. The CDR3 is 14 amino acids. This chain's CDR3 is CASIRTGGYNEQFF. For the CDR3, the DNA is TGTGCCAGCATCAGGACAGGGGGCTACAATGAGCAGTTCTTC.

In this sample, this clonotype turned up a few times. The chain recombines TRBV20-1 with TRBJ2-1; perhaps TRBD1 as D (5 bases). The ends were cut back, 4 bases at V and 9 bases at J, with 16 bases in the middle. In germline, CDR1 is DFQATT, CDR2 SNEGSKA (reference sequence). The CDR3 is 13 amino acids. CDR3 nucleotides: TGCAGTGCTACGAAGGCAGGGCCCCCTGAGCAGTTCTTC. Its translation is CSATKAGPPEQFF.

This clonotype was seen many times. The rearrangement joins TRBV7-8 to TRBJ2-5, with a tentative D call TRBD2 (5 bases). Germline values: CDR1 SGHVS, CDR2 FQNEAQ. The CDR3 is 14 residues long. V lost 1 base and J lost 0, with 6 bases in between. The CDR3 loop reads CASSLGLHQETQYF. The CDR3 DNA is TGTGCCAGCAGCTTAGGACTACACCAAGAGACCCAGTACTTC.